Listed below are T cell receptor beta chains from one sample, sequenced in a study of blood T cells in healthy people across ages. TCRdb recomputed calls from the 5' RACE reads with MiXCR, one row per CDR3 protein. The sample records approximately 810,000 distinct CDR3 sequences, about 37% being singletons. Source material: blood. These receptors were collected from a man aged 18 to 35 in good health. CDR3s include the opening cysteine and the closing phenylalanine or tryptophan. The D gene is left open where the match is weak. Some rows mark clone size as missing; the rest say once, few, many or name a class of expanded clone.

V gene	J gene	clone size	D gene	CDR3 DNA	CDR3 protein
TRBV4-3	TRBJ2-3	-	-	TGCGCCAGCAGCCAAGGTCCGAGGTGGGTGGCAGATACGCAGTATTTT	CASSQGPRWVADTQYF
TRBV20-1	TRBJ2-2	once	-	TGCAGTGCTCAGCAGGGGTACACCGGGGAGCTGTTTTTT	CSAQQGYTGELFF
TRBV7-2	TRBJ2-2	-	-	TGTGCCAGCAGCAACCGACAGGCTGGGAACACCGGGGAGCTGTTTTTT	CASSNRQAGNTGELFF
TRBV4-3	TRBJ1-2	many	-	TGCGCCAGCAGCCCGAAACTCAATAGAGGGATTAGCTATGGCTACACCTTC	CASSPKLNRGISYGYTF
TRBV5-4	TRBJ2-1	many	-	TGTGCCAGCAGCCCACGGACGACGGATAATGAGCAGTTCTTC	CASSPRTTDNEQFF
TRBV12-3/TRBV12-4	TRBJ2-1	-	TRBD2	TGTGCCAGCACCCCTGGGACTAGCGGGGAGAGCTCCTACAATGAGCAGTTCTTC	CASTPGTSGESSYNEQFF
TRBV18	TRBJ1-1	few	TRBD1	TGTGCCAGCTCCTACGGACAGGGTGATACTGAAGCTTTCTTT	CASSYGQGDTEAFF
TRBV12-3/TRBV12-4	TRBJ1-1	-	-	TGTGCCAGCAGTACGAGGGAGGGCAGCGGCATCACTGAAGCTTTCTTT	CASSTREGSGITEAFF
TRBV5-1	TRBJ2-2	-	-	TGCGCCAGCAGCCGCGAGGGGACTCGGTCGAACACCGGGGAGCTGTTTTTT	CASSREGTRSNTGELFF
TRBV27	TRBJ1-1	-	TRBD1	TGTGCCACCCGACAGGGGGCGGCGGGCACTGAAGCTTTCTTT	CATRQGAAGTEAFF
TRBV5-1	TRBJ2-7	-	TRBD1	TGCGCCAGCAGCTCCCACGACAGGGGCAATGAGCAGTACTTC	CASSSHDRGNEQYF
TRBV6-5	TRBJ2-1	-	TRBD2	TGTGCCAGCAGTTATAGGGGTAGCTACGGGGGGGCCTGGAATGAGCAGTTCTTC	CASSYRGSYGGAWNEQFF
TRBV5-8	TRBJ2-1	-	-	TGTGCCAGCAGTACCGGGACCACCAACAATGAGCAGTTCTTC	CASSTGTTNNEQFF
TRBV5-6	TRBJ2-3	few	TRBD2	TGTGCCAGCAGCCCAACGACTAGCGGGGGCACAGATACGCAGTATTTT	CASSPTTSGGTDTQYF
TRBV7-8	TRBJ2-4	few	TRBD2	TGTGCCAGCAGCTACCTTAGCGGGGGGGCGTCTTCGGGGGCCAAAAACATTCAGTACTTC	CASSYLSGGASSGAKNIQYF
TRBV7-6	TRBJ2-5	-	-	TGTGCCAGCAGCCAAATGGCCGTCCACAATGAGCAGTACTTC	CASSQMAVHNEQYF
TRBV27	TRBJ2-7	-	TRBD2	TGTGCCAGCAGTTTTATCGGGGGGGCCGGTGAGCAGTACTTC	CASSFIGGAGEQYF
TRBV27	TRBJ2-4	-	TRBD2	TGTGCCAGCAGTCCGAACACACGAAGGGGCCTGGGGGGGCAGTACTTC	CASSPNTRRGLGGQYF
TRBV12-3/TRBV12-4	TRBJ2-7	many	-	TGTGCCAGCAGTTTCGGGGGGCGCGACTACGAGCAGTACTTC	CASSFGGRDYEQYF
TRBV29-1	TRBJ2-5	-	-	TGCAGCGTTGCTCACCACAAAGAGACCCAGTACTTC	CSVAHHKETQYF
TRBV7-3	TRBJ2-3	few	TRBD2	TGTGCCAGCAGCTTAGGGGCGGGGGGGCCGGAAGATACGCAGTATTTT	CASSLGAGGPEDTQYF
TRBV11-1	TRBJ2-3	many	-	TGTGCCAGCAGCCCTAGACATGGACGGCTTAGCACAGATACGCAGTATTTT	CASSPRHGRLSTDTQYF
TRBV7-2	TRBJ2-3	many	TRBD2	TGTGCCAGCAGCTTGACTAGCGCAGATACGCAGTATTTT	CASSLTSADTQYF
TRBV20-1	TRBJ2-2	few	TRBD2	TGCAGTGCTAGAGGACTAGCGGGGGGGCATGGCGGGGAGCTGTTTTTT	CSARGLAGGHGGELFF
TRBV6-5	TRBJ1-1	-	TRBD1	TGTGCCAGCAGGAGACAGGGCTCTGTCGTGAACACTGAAGCTTTCTTT	CASRRQGSVVNTEAFF
TRBV6-2/TRBV6-3	TRBJ2-3	few	TRBD1	TGTGCCAGCAGTTCCTCCGGGACAGCGTATTTT	CASSSSGTAYF